The clone carrying this T cell receptor (beta chain) was detected ten times or more. As yet, its antigen is unknown. The entry originates in a study of regulatory T cells in long-lasting Graves disease. Study outcomes and limitations: Persistent disease preferred TRBV28, TRBJ1-2 and TRBJ2-5; new disease, TRBV20-1 and TRBJ2-1.

The ends were cut back, 8 bases at V and 0 bases at J, with 11 bases in the middle. Germline V lookup: CDR1 MDHEN, CDR2 SYDVKM. The CDR3 contains 14 residues. To make TCR beta libraries, researchers used iRepertoire HTBI primers and Arm-PCR of CDR3 regions. TCRdb re-analysed the multiplex PCR reads in MiXCR, keeping a single row per CDR3 protein. The profile shows over 200,000 distinct CDR3 sequences, around 18% of them singletons. The sample's time point: newly diagnosed GD, antithyroid drugs for less than 3 months. RNA extracted from PBMCs served as the sequencing template. From each patient, around 8.9 milliliters of peripheral blood was drawn and collected into an EDTA anticoagulant tube.

Sequenced here: peripheral blood mononuclear cells (PBMCs), sampled at new diagnosis, from a patient treated with antithyroid drugs. This chain joins TRBV28 and TRBJ1-5, with a weak D call TRBD1 (5 bases). This TCR came from a female donor with Graves disease. The CDR3 loop reads CASGGDLSNQPQHF. The DNA of the CDR3 is TGTGCCAGCGGAGGGGACCTTAGCAATCAGCCCCAGCATTTT.